This TCR beta chain was captured by sequencing in a study of beta chain features in type 1 diabetes (dated by TCRdb to 2017 to 2018). General notes on the study: Patients and healthy donors did not differ in mean age, gender distribution, total cell number or subset yield. Whereas all 30 or so donors provided naive and central memory subsets, regulatory and stem cell-like memory subsets were isolated from just 8 patients and roughly eight healthy donors. The study compared TCRB repertoires of sorted circulating CD4+ T cell subsets between recently diagnosed type 1 diabetes patients and matched healthy donors. Across all samples, approximately 100 million sorted cells were examined, and cell number per subset correlated strongly with RNA yield.

General study outcomes and caveats: Because cDNA was sequenced instead of genomic DNA, activated cells with high expression could be over-represented, although the groups did not differ in activation or CD3 levels. PCR might favor shorter templates, but patient and control samples were amplified and corrected together, so any skew would affect both groups equally. A moderate but significant shortening of TCRB CDR3 length was observed in type 1 diabetes patients in all four CD4+ subsets. Naive, central memory and regulatory TCRB repertoires appeared more similar among patients than among healthy donors. At VDJ recombination sites, patients with type 1 diabetes made fewer insertions and deleted more nucleotides, a pattern implying thymic rearrangement abnormalities. HLA sub-analyses involved small numbers of individuals, so any influence of HLA type on TCRB rearrangement remained unresolved.

From the cysteine up to the phenylalanine, the CDR3 has a length of 16 residues. Left in the record is the CDR3 DNA by itself, 48 bases read in frame from the first base. CDR1 and CDR2, looked up from the germline V gene, are SNHLY and FYNNEI. Between the V and J ends, shortened by 2 bases and 0 bases respectively, the junction contains 8 bases. A single peripheral blood draw of around 120 mL on average was collected from each donor into heparinised tubes. A BD FACSAria II and a panel including CD45RO, CCR7, CD25, CD127, CD95 and CD27 were used to sort naive, central memory, regulatory and stem cell-like memory CD4+ T cells. A purity above 95% was achieved for all sorted populations. PBMCs were separated immediately by Lymphoprep density gradient centrifugation and were stained directly, without being cultured. So that batch effects would be minimized, each experiment stained and sorted samples in pairs, pairing one healthy donor with one patient.

This clone was seen a few times. The antigen this receptor binds is unknown. It has no much larger one-base neighbor in the sample; base qualities were not kept. The entire amount of isolated RNA was reverse transcribed using the High Capacity cDNA Reverse Transcription Kit, so the sequenced TCRB transcripts were expressed ones. Deep immunoSEQ sequencing was performed on naive, central memory and regulatory T cell samples, with an average of roughly 4 million total reads per sample. After sorted cells were lysed in RLT buffer, RNA was extracted with DNase-treated RNeasy Micro or Mini kits, with the choice depending on cell number. To prevent cross-contamination, every cell subset was processed on its own, while patient and healthy donor samples were processed together. TCRB sequences were amplified from cDNA with the immunoSEQ multiplex PCR, producing 87-bp fragments spanning the CDR3 region. Amplicons were sequenced on the Illumina HiSeq platform. The source study handled its data this way. PCR bias was computationally corrected using synthetic template baselines, reads within Hamming distance 2 were collapsed, and singletons that could not be merged were discarded. Reads were aligned against IMGT to assign V, D and J genes, CDR3 length and insertions or deletions at six rearrangement sites. Within each subset, clonotype counts were normalized to sorted cell number, after which true diversity and Gini coefficients were computed with the tcR R package. Repertoire sharing was quantified using the overlap coefficient calculated on TCRB nucleotide sequences. As a proxy for the pre-selection repertoire, out-of-frame TCRB sequences from naive cells were analyzed. Sourced from immuneACCESS, this table was stored by TCRdb with only in-frame sequences that have V and J called. A share of the clones is absent; for the studies checked, an unresolved V gene accounts for under half, and the remainder has no known explanation. The V and J calls and clone size are taken from that table; D and trimming were inferred from the DNA. Within this sample are over 600,000 clones, with around 12% of them counted one time only. Around 0.12% of the sample rests with the top ten.

Sample: naive CD4+ T cells from blood. The sample's cell subset or site, from its label and the paper: true naive CD4+ T cells. This receptor chain uses TRBV2 and TRBJ2-6; no D gene can be assigned with confidence. The source of this sequence is a man aged 30 to 39 with type 1 diabetes. CDR3 loop: CASSESSYSGANVLTF. The DNA sequence is as follows: TGTGCCAGCAGTGAATCCAGTTACTCTGGGGCCAACGTCCTGACTTTC.